One sample yielded the 16 T cell receptor beta chains listed below, sequenced in a study of blood T cell repertoires in COVID-19. Method: immunoSEQ multiplex PCR; TCRdb's copy keeps in-frame clones and lacks some. In the table there are about 200,000 clones, about 82% of which are singletons. Sequenced sample: PBMCs or T cells enriched from blood (not recorded which). The receptors here all came from a man aged 35-49 years with acute COVID-19.

The gene calls are TRBV28 and TRBJ1-1, with D possibly TRBD1 on 6 matching bases. From germline, CDR1 is MDHEN and CDR2 SYDVKM. Trimming shortened V by 8 bases and J by 1 base, and 17 bases separated the two germline ends. This CDR3 is built from 15 residues. CDR3 sequence reads: CASRPQGQGNTEAFF. Here the CDR3 DNA reads TGTGCCAGCCGGCCCCAGGGACAAGGGAACACTGAAGCTTTCTTT. Filled out from reference TRBV28 and TRBJ1-1, the complete variable domain reads DVKVTQSSRYLVKRTGEKVFLECVQDMDHENMFWYRQDPGLGLRLIYFSYDVKMKEKGDIPEGYSVSREKKERFSLILESASTNQTSMYLCASRPQGQGNTEAFFGQGTRLTVV.

This clone is a singleton in its sample. V is TRBV28 and J is TRBJ1-2; D possibly corresponds to TRBD1 (5 bases). The CDR3 length is 12 residues. The germline V and J ends were trimmed by 7 bases and 4 bases, with 10 bases remaining between them. Germline-derived CDR1 and CDR2 are MDHEN and SYDVKM. CDR3 DNA: TGTGCCAGCACGACCGGGGGCTATGGCTACACCTTC. Protein: CASTTGGYGYTF.

The J gene is TRBJ2-5, the V gene TRBV5-1; 8 bases line up with TRBD2. The CDR3 has 15 residues. Germline V gives CDR1 SGHRS, CDR2 YFSETQ. The V gene end was trimmed by 0 bases and the J gene end by 6 bases; junction bases not matched to a gene: 7. CDR3 protein: CASSLGVAGHQTQYF. The CDR3 coding sequence is TGCGCCAGCAGCTTGGGTGTAGCGGGACACCAGACCCAGTACTTC. Full variable domain (outside the CDR3, taken from reference TRBV5-1 and TRBJ2-5): KAGVTQTPRYLIKTRGQQVTLSCSPISGHRSVSWYQQTPGQGLQFLFEYFSETQRNKGNFPGRFSGRQFSNSRSEMNVSTLELGDSALYLCASSLGVAGHQTQYFGPGTRLLVL.

The V gene is TRBV5-1, the J gene TRBJ1-6; maybe TRBD1 (5 bases). There are 16 residues in the CDR3. CDR1 is SGHRS, CDR2 YFSETQ, per germline. V was clipped by 0 bases and J by 4 bases, with 11 bases between them. The CDR3 loop reads CASSLEAGIYNSPLHF. The CDR3 DNA reads TGCGCCAGCAGCTTGGAGGCAGGGATTTATAATTCACCCCTCCACTTT.

V and J are TRBV7-9 and TRBJ1-3; 7 bases are shared with TRBD1. The CDR3 is 15 amino acids. The germline CDR1 and CDR2 sequences are SEHNR and FQNEAQ (reference sequence). With V trimmed by 3 bases and J by 2 bases, 4 bases remained unmatched. The CDR3 spells CASSFLTGTGNTIYF. CDR3 in DNA: TGTGCCAGCAGCTTCCTGACAGGGACTGGAAACACCATATATTTT. Combining the CDR3 with reference TRBV7-9 and TRBJ1-3 gives the whole variable domain DTGVSQNPRHKITKRGQNVTFRCDPISEHNRLYWYRQTLGQGPEFLTYFQNEAQLEKSRLLSDRFSAERPKGSFSTLEIQRTEQGDSAMYLCASSFLTGTGNTIYFGEGSWLTVV.

The genes are TRBV6-5 and TRBJ1-3; tentative D call: TRBD1 (5 bases). Germline values: CDR1 MNHEY, CDR2 SVGAGI. Trimming stripped 6 bases from V and 0 bases from J, with 12 bases between. This CDR3 is 15 amino acids long. DNA of the CDR3: TGTGCCAGCAGGACGACAGCCAACTCTGGAAACACCATATATTTT. Protein: CASRTTANSGNTIYF.

The chain carries TRBV5-4 and TRBJ2-3, with 9 bases matching TRBD2. Germline V gene data show CDR1 as SGHNT and CDR2 as YYREEE (reference sequence). This CDR3 has 16 residues. With V trimmed by 4 bases and J by 1 base, 7 bases remained unmatched. This chain's CDR3 is CASSRGGGRGTDTQYF. The CDR3 region has the DNA TGTGCCAGCAGCCGGGGAGGCGGGAGGGGCACAGATACGCAGTATTTT. Complete variable domain (other parts from reference TRBV5-4 and TRBJ2-3): ETGVTQSPTHLIKTRGQQVTLRCSSQSGHNTVSWYQQALGQGPQFIFQYYREEENGRGNFPPRFSGLQFPNYSSELNVNALELDDSALYLCASSRGGGRGTDTQYFGPGTRLTVL.

V and J are TRBV4-1 and TRBJ1-4; maybe TRBD1 (6 bases). Germline V gene sequence: CDR1 MGHRA, CDR2 YSYEKL. Trimming took off 1 base at V and 8 bases at J, with 14 bases between the two ends. The CDR3 spans 15 residues. The CDR3 sequence: CASSQGVWGREKLFF. CDR3 in DNA: TGCGCCAGCAGCCAAGGAGTTTGGGGGCGGGAAAAACTGTTTTTT.

The chain joins TRBV6-4 to TRBJ2-1, with 8 nucleotides matching TRBD2. V dropped 3 bases and J dropped 4; count of bases not matched to a gene: 5. Germline loops: CDR1 MRHNA, CDR2 SNTAGT. This CDR3 comprises 15 residues. The DNA of the CDR3 is TGTGCCAGCAGTGAGGGTAGCGGGGTATACAATGAGCAGTTCTTC. Its protein is CASSEGSGVYNEQFF.

The CDR3 sequence: CASSPRRDSYNEQFF. The CDR3 nucleotides are TGTGCCAGCAGCCCAAGGAGGGATTCCTACAATGAGCAGTTCTTC. The V and J genes are TRBV7-3 and TRBJ2-1; D might be TRBD2 (6 bases). The V end lost 5 bases, the J end lost 1 base, and 12 bases lay between the germline ends. In germline, CDR1 is SGHTA, CDR2 FQGTGA. This CDR3 spans 15 amino acids.

The genes are TRBV30 and TRBJ1-1; TRBD1 matches 9 bases. The ends lost 3 bases at V and 6 bases at J; junction bases unmatched: 8. This CDR3 is 14 amino acids long. Germline V gives CDR1 GTSNPN, CDR2 SVGIG (reference sequence). The CDR3 bases are TGTGCCTGGAGGCTTGGGACAGGGTTCGCTGAAGCTTTCTTT. Its protein is CAWRLGTGFAEAFF. The full variable domain, in which reference TRBV30 and TRBJ1-1 provide the parts outside the CDR3, is SQTIHQWPATLVQPVGSPLSLECTVEGTSNPNLYWYRQAAGRGLQLLFYSVGIGQISSEVPQNLSASRPQDRQFILSSKKLLLSDSGFYLCAWRLGTGFAEAFFGQGTRLTVV.

This clone is a singleton in its sample. The rearrangement links TRBV6-5 to TRBJ2-7, with 11 bases matching TRBD2. The germline gives CDR1 MNHEY, CDR2 SVGAGI. The CDR3 extends over 14 amino acids. With V trimmed by 7 bases and J by 2 bases, 4 bases remained unmatched. CDR3 bases: TGTGCCAGCACGGGACTAGCGGTAGCCTACGAGCAGTACTTC. It translates to CASTGLAVAYEQYF.

V and J are TRBV28 and TRBJ2-3, with 7 bases identical to TRBD2. The CDR3 contains 15 residues. Germline V gene data show CDR1 as MDHEN and CDR2 as SYDVKM. The V segment lost 3 bases and the J segment 4 bases; nucleotides outside the gene matches: 7. As DNA, the CDR3 is TGTGCCAGCAGTTTTCTGGGGGAGGGACCAGATACGCAGTATTTT. Its protein product is CASSFLGEGPDTQYF.

The rearrangement links TRBV27 to TRBJ2-1, with TRBD2 matching over 9 bases. The CDR3 has 15 residues. Germline CDR1 is MNHEY and CDR2 is SMNVEV (reference sequence). J gave up 4 bases and V 2 bases, and 3 bases lay outside the gene matches. This CDR3 reads CASSLAGGKYNEQFF. Written as DNA, the CDR3 is TGTGCCAGCAGTTTAGCGGGAGGGAAGTACAATGAGCAGTTCTTC.

This chain links TRBV30 with TRBJ1-1; unclear D gene. The germline CDR1 and CDR2 sequences are GTSNPN and SVGIG (reference sequence). Deletions cut 0 bases from V and 0 bases from J, with 5 bases between. CDR3 size: 13 residues. The CDR3 protein is CAWSVGLNTEAFF. Written as DNA, the CDR3 is TGTGCCTGGAGTGTCGGGTTGAACACTGAAGCTTTCTTT.

The chain recombines TRBV28 with TRBJ1-4, with 8 nucleotides matching TRBD1. Per germline, CDR1 MDHEN and CDR2 SYDVKM. The CDR3 length is 14 residues. Trimming took 6 bases from V and 8 from J; bases not matched to a gene: 8. CDR3 protein: CASRLQGVGEKLFF. As DNA, the CDR3 is TGTGCCAGCAGGCTACAGGGGGTTGGCGAAAAACTGTTTTTT.